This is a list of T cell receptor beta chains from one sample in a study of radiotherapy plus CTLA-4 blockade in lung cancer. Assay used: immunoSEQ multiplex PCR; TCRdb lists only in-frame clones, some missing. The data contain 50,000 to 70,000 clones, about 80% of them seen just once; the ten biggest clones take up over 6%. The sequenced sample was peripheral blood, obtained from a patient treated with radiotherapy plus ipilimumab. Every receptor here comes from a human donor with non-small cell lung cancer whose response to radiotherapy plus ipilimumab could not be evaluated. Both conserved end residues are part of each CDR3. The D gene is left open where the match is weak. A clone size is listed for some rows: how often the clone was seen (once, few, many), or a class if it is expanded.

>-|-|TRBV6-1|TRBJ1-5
CASRGQTSNQPQHF
TGTGCCAGCAGGGGACAAACTAGCAATCAGCCCCAGCATTTT
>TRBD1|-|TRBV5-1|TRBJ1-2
CASSEQGDSYTF
TGCGCCAGCAGCGAACAGGGGGATAGCTACACCTTC
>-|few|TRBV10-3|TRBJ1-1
CAISEGLPEAFF
TGTGCCATCAGTGAGGGACTGCCTGAAGCTTTCTTT
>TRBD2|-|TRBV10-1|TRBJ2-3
CASSRGGSTDTQYF
TGCGCCAGCAGTCGCGGGGGGAGCACAGATACGCAGTATTTT
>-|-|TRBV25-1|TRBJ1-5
CASSESRASGAGNQPQHF
TGTGCCAGCAGTGAATCGAGGGCTTCTGGAGCGGGCAATCAGCCCCAGCATTTT
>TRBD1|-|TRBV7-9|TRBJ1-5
CASSRTGQEGNQPQHF
TGTGCCAGCAGCCGAACGGGACAGGAGGGCAATCAGCCCCAGCATTTT
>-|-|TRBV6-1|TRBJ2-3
CASSEFGQGGYTDTQYF
TGTGCCAGCAGTGAATTCGGGCAGGGGGGCTACACAGATACGCAGTATTTT
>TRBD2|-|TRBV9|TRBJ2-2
CASSAGTSGRRGELFF
TGTGCCAGCAGCGCCGGGACTAGCGGGAGACGCGGGGAGCTGTTTTTT
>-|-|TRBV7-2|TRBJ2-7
CASSLNPGPQGEQYF
TGTGCCAGCAGCTTAAACCCGGGCCCTCAGGGCGAGCAGTACTTC
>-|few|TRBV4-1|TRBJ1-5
CASSLQGLNNQPQHF
TGCGCCAGCAGCCTACAGGGCCTGAACAATCAGCCCCAGCATTTT
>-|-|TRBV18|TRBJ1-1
CASSPPVGMNTEAFF
TGTGCCAGCTCACCACCGGTCGGTATGAACACTGAAGCTTTCTTT
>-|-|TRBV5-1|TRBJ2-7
CASSLAPGAKYEQYF
TGCGCCAGCAGCTTGGCCCCGGGAGCTAAGTACGAGCAGTACTTC
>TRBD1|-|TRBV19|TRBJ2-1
CASSITGQVPGEQFF
TGTGCCAGTAGTATAACGGGACAGGTCCCCGGTGAGCAGTTCTTC
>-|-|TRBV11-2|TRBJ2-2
CASKTGRGGELFF
TGTGCCAGCAAGACTGGAAGGGGCGGGGAGCTGTTTTTT
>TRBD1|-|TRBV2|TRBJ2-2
CASSRKGQGTGELFF
TGTGCCAGCAGTCGCAAAGGACAGGGGACCGGGGAGCTGTTTTTT
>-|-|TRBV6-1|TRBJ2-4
CASSEVQASLIQYF
TGTGCCAGCAGTGAAGTTCAGGCCAGTCTCATTCAGTACTTC
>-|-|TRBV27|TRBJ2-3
CASTPTLPGDTQYF
TGTGCCAGCACCCCGACTCTCCCTGGGGATACGCAGTATTTT
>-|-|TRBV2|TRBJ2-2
CASSELTGELFF
TGTGCCAGCAGTGAACTCACCGGGGAGCTGTTTTTT
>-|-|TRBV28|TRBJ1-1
CASSPAGGNTEASF
TGTGCCAGCTCCCCAGCAGGTGGCAACACTGAAGCTTCCTTT
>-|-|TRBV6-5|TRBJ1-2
CASSYRAGYGYTF
TGTGCCAGCAGTTACCGCGCAGGGTATGGCTACACCTTC
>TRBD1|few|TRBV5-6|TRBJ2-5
CASSLPGQGAQETQYF
TGTGCCAGCAGCCTGCCGGGACAGGGGGCTCAAGAGACCCAGTACTTC
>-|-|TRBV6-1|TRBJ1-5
CASSEAAGAQNQPQHF
TGTGCCAGCAGTGAAGCGGCGGGGGCCCAAAATCAGCCCCAGCATTTT
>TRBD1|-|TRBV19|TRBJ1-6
CASRVPGQGNSPLHF
TGTGCCAGTAGGGTACCGGGACAGGGCAATTCACCCCTCCACTTT
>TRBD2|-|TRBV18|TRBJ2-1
CASSPLAGMGNEQFF
TGTGCCAGCTCACCACTAGCGGGAATGGGCAATGAGCAGTTCTTC
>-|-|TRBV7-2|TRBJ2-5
CASSNPVGPQETQYF
TGTGCCAGCAGCAACCCTGTGGGGCCACAAGAGACCCAGTACTTC
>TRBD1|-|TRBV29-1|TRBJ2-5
CSVEVGGAETQYF
TGCAGCGTTGAGGTAGGGGGCGCAGAGACCCAGTACTTC
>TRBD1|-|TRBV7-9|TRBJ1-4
CASSLAPDRGEKLFF
TGTGCCAGCAGCTTAGCTCCGGACAGGGGCGAAAAACTGTTTTTT
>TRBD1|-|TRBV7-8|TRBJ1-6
CASSPTGGSSYNSPLHF
TGTGCCAGCAGCCCTACAGGGGGGAGCTCCTATAATTCACCCCTCCACTTT
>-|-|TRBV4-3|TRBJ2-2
CASSHELGGVNTGELFF
TGCGCCAGCAGCCATGAGTTAGGGGGGGTAAACACCGGGGAGCTGTTTTTT
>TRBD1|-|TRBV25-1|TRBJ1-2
CASSDPEGQGHGYTF
TGTGCCAGCAGCGACCCTGAGGGACAGGGACACGGCTACACCTTC
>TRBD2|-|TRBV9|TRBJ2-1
CASSVRSGRAVEQFF
TGTGCCAGCAGCGTACGGAGCGGGAGGGCCGTTGAGCAGTTCTTC
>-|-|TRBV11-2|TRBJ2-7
CASSHGLSYEQYF
TGTGCCAGCAGCCACGGACTTTCCTACGAGCAGTACTTC
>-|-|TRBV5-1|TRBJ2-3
CASSPGRIARGTDTQYF
TGCGCCAGCAGCCCTGGCCGAATAGCGAGGGGCACAGATACGCAGTATTTT
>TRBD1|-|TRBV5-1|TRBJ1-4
CASSLGTGVNEKLFF
TGCGCCAGCAGCTTGGGGACAGGGGTTAATGAAAAACTGTTTTTT
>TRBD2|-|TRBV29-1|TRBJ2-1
CSVGYRGSSYNEQFF
TGCAGCGTTGGGTACCGCGGGAGCTCCTACAATGAGCAGTTCTTC
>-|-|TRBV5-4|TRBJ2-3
CASSSPSGVVRTDTQYF
TGTGCCAGCAGCTCCCCCAGCGGAGTTGTGAGAACAGATACGCAGTATTTT
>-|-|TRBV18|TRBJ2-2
CASSPSGTATNTGELFF
TGTGCCAGCTCACCAAGCGGTACGGCCACGAACACCGGGGAGCTGTTTTTT
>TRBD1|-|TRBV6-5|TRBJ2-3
CASRQPGQGTDTQYF
TGTGCCAGCAGGCAACCGGGACAGGGCACAGATACGCAGTATTTT
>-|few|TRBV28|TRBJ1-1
CASSLRVNTEAFF
TGTGCCAGCAGTTTACGGGTTAACACTGAAGCTTTCTTT
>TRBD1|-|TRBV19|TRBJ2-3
CASSQVQGASDTQYF
TGTGCCAGTAGTCAGGTCCAGGGGGCAAGTGATACGCAGTATTTT
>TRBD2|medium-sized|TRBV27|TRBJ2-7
CASCSVAGNSYEQYF
TGTGCCAGCTGCTCTGTAGCGGGGAACTCCTACGAGCAGTACTTC
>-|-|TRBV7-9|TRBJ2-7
CASIQGSGYEQYF
TGTGCCAGCATACAGGGTTCGGGCTACGAGCAGTACTTC
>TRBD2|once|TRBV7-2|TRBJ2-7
CASSVSGSYEQYF
TGTGCCAGCAGCGTTAGCGGGAGCTACGAGCAGTACTTC
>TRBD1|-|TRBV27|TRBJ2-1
CASSFGQENNEQFF
TGTGCCAGCAGTTTCGGACAGGAGAACAATGAGCAGTTCTTC
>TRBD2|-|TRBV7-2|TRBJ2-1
CASSSGKLAGGYNEQFF
TGTGCCAGCAGCTCCGGCAAACTAGCGGGAGGCTACAATGAGCAGTTCTTC
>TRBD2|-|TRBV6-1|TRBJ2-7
CASFFGRGGAYEQYF
TGTGCCAGCTTTTTCGGGCGGGGGGGGGCCTACGAGCAGTACTTC
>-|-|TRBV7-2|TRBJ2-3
CASSRPGDSTDTQYF
TGTGCCAGCAGTCGCCCCGGGGATAGCACAGATACGCAGTATTTT
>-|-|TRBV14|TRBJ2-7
CASSQAEPFARGSYEQYF
TGTGCCAGCAGCCAAGCGGAACCTTTTGCAAGGGGATCTTACGAGCAGTACTTC
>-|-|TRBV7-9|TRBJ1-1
CASSFAQGYTEAFF
TGTGCCAGCAGCTTTGCACAGGGATACACTGAAGCTTTCTTT
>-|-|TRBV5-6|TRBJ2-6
CASGSFPRNLPSGANVLTF
TGTGCCAGCGGCTCATTCCCCAGGAACCTCCCCTCTGGGGCCAACGTCCTGACTTTC
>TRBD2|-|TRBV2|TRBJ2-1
CASSAGGSGVYNEQFF
TGTGCCAGCAGTGCGGGTGGTAGCGGGGTTTACAATGAGCAGTTCTTC
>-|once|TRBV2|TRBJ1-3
CASSPQGLFSGNTIYF
TGTGCCAGCAGTCCACAGGGCCTCTTCTCTGGAAACACCATATATTTT
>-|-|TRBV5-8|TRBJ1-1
CASSTTGNTEAFF
TGTGCCAGCAGCACCACAGGTAACACTGAAGCTTTCTTT
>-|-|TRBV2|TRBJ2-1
CASSQDAGSFYNEQFF
TGTGCCAGCAGTCAAGATGCAGGATCCTTCTACAATGAGCAGTTCTTC
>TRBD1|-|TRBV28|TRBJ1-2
CASTDREAGYTF
TGTGCCAGCACCGACAGGGAGGCTGGCTACACCTTC
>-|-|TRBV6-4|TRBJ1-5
CASSEAGGNQPQHF
TGTGCCAGCAGTGAAGCAGGGGGCAATCAGCCCCAGCATTTT
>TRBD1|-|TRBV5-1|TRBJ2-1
CASKLTGGNEQFF
TGCGCCAGCAAGCTGACAGGGGGCAATGAGCAGTTCTTC
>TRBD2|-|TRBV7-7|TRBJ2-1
CASSLGLGREAAYNEQFF
TGTGCCAGCAGCTTAGGGTTAGGGCGGGAGGCCGCCTACAATGAGCAGTTCTTC